The 2 T cell receptor beta chains in this list originate from one sample, sequenced in a study of Graves' ophthalmopathy and Graves' hyperthyroidism. Amplification of the TCR beta CDR3 regions used RNA transcripts (as template). After a first-round RT-PCR with HTBI primers, a second-round multiplex PCR was run. TCRdb called the multiplex PCR reads again in MiXCR, with one record for every CDR3 protein. The data show over a million distinct CDR3 sequences, about 35% seen once. The sample was peripheral blood or thyroid tissue (not recorded which). These receptors were obtained from an adult man with Graves' hyperthyroidism.

This clonotype was seen only a few times. The chain uses TRBV20-1 and TRBJ2-7, with 7 positions matching TRBD2. The CDR3 consists of 14 residues. In germline, CDR1 is DFQATT, CDR2 SNEGSKA (reference sequence). With V trimmed by 3 bases and J by 4 bases, 9 bases remained unmatched. This CDR3 is CSARSLALSYEQYF. The CDR3 DNA reads as TGCAGTGCTAGGTCACTAGCGCTTTCTTACGAGCAGTACTTC.

The chain recombines TRBV10-2 with TRBJ1-2, with D uncertain. V was pared by 2 bases and J by 4 bases, with 11 bases between. The germline CDR1 and CDR2 sequences are WSHSY and SAAADI. This CDR3 has 14 amino acids. The CDR3 DNA sequence: TGCGCCAGCAGTGAGGGTTCGGTGCTCTATGGCTACACCTTC. Its protein is CASSEGSVLYGYTF.